Shown below are 3 T cell receptor beta chains from a single sample sequenced in a study of T-cell reconstitution after alpha-beta-depleted transplantation in children. Unique molecular identifiers were incorporated into the prepared TCRbeta library. MiXCR, run by TCRdb on the PCR reads, gives a single entry per CDR3 protein. The sample lists fewer than 700,000 distinct CDR3 sequences; roughly 23% were seen once. The sample was PBMCs, mostly from graft donor cells, taken 360 days after TCRalphabeta/CD19-depleted stem cell transplant. The receptor source for this set is a boy in the first two years of life who had a stem cell transplant for acute myeloid leukemia, so the T cells may come from the graft donor.

The chain recombines TRBV2 with TRBJ1-5; 7 bases align to TRBD1. There are 15 residues in the CDR3. CDR1 and CDR2 (germline): SNHLY, FYNNEI. V lost 6 bases to trimming and J lost 2 bases; unmatched junction nucleotides: 7. Here the CDR3 reads CASSAGTARNQPQHF. The DNA for the CDR3 is TGTGCCAGCAGCGCCGGGACAGCCCGCAATCAGCCCCAGCATTTT.

The gene calls are TRBV6-1 and TRBJ2-5; 7 nucleotides match TRBD2. V shed 4 bases and J 4 bases; nucleotides not matched to a gene: 12. The CDR3 is 16 residues long. Germline loops: CDR1 MNHNS, CDR2 SASEGT. CDR3 DNA: TGTGCCAGCAGTGCCCTCGGACTAGGAGGGAGAGAGACCCAGTACTTC. Its translation: CASSALGLGGRETQYF.

In the case of this clonotype: A much larger clone sits a single nucleotide away, making a read error possible. The chain joins TRBV29-1 to TRBJ2-1; D not certain. The germline gives CDR1 SQVTM, CDR2 ANQGSEA. V lost 5 bases to trimming and J lost 7 bases, with 9 bases between them. The CDR3 loop spans 11 amino acids. CDR3 nucleotide sequence: TGCAGCGTTTACATCGTTAATGAGCAGTTCTTC. It translates to CSVYIVNEQFF.